The source of this T cell receptor beta chain is a study of blood T cells in healthy people across ages. With regard to this clonotype: Its matching antigen is unknown.

Overall study results and limits: Versus aged donors, long-lived donors had higher diversity and more naive CD4+ cells. TCR beta diversity, measured per million T cells, fell in a roughly linear way with age. Because sorting was not performed, PBMCs prevented conclusive naive versus antigen-experienced comparison.

Through a sample-barcoded 5' primer and a J-beta primer mix, a second PCR was run for about 6 to 11 cycles. The template-switch adaptor was a 5' adaptor with 12 random nucleotides. It tagged each cDNA molecule. TCRdb passed the 5' RACE reads through MiXCR, listing each CDR3 protein once. Here the sample spans about 1.4 million distinct CDR3 sequences, 45% to 70% being singletons. Germline-derived CDR1 and CDR2 are MGHRA and YSYEKL. V was shortened by 2 bases and J by 2 bases, with 23 bases between the two germline ends. This CDR3 region has 19 residues. This sequence joins TRBV4-1 and TRBJ2-3; D tentatively fits TRBD1 or TRBD2 (5 bases each). This receptor was obtained from a man aged 18 to 29 in good health. Sequenced input: blood. CDR3 protein: CASSQLWGIGQGFTDTQYF. The DNA of the CDR3 is TGCGCCAGCAGCCAATTGTGGGGGATTGGCCAGGGTTTCACAGATACGCAGTATTTT.